This entry is about one T cell receptor (beta chain). The entry originates in a study of blood T cell repertoires in COVID-19. Study background: Italy, Spain and the United States were the sources of the convalescent and acute COVID-19 samples. T cells, B-cell-depleted T cells, or PBMCs supplied cDNA or gDNA.

The length of the CDR3 is 14 residues. V was trimmed by 3 bases and J by 0 bases, leaving 10 bases between them. Germline CDR1 is SGDLS and CDR2 is YYNGEE. Libraries were prepared by immunoSEQ multiplex PCR; TCRdb keeps only in-frame clonotypes and omits some of them. The sample includes approximately 200,000 clones, about 86% of them seen just once. The rearrangement links TRBV9 to TRBJ2-7, with TRBD1 as a possible D gene (5 bases). The sample consisted of peripheral blood. This sequence originates from a woman under 40 with active or convalescent COVID-19. The CDR3 DNA is TGTGCCAGCAGCGATCCGACAGTCTCCTACGAGCAGTACTTC. It specifies CASSDPTVSYEQYF.